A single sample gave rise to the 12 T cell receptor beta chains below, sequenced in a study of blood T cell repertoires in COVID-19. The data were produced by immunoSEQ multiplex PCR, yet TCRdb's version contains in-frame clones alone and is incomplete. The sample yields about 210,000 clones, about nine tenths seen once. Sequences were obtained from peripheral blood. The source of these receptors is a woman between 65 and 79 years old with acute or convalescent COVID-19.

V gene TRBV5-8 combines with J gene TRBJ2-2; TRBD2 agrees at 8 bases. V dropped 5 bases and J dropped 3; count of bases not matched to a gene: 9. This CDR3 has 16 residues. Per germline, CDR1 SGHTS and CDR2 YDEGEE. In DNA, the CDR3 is TGTGCCAGCAGTCCCCGACTAGCGAGCCACACCGGGGAGCTGTTTTTT. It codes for CASSPRLASHTGELFF.

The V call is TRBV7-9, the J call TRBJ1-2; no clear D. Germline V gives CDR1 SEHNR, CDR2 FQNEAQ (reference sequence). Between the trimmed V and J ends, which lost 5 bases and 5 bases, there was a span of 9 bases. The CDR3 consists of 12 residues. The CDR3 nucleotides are TGTGCCAGCAGCGCCCTTAGTTATGGCTACACCTTC. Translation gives CASSALSYGYTF.

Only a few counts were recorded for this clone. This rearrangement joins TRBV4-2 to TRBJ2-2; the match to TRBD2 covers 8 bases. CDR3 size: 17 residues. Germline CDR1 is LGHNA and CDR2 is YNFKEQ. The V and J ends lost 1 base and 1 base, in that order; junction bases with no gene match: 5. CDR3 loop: CASSQGRGAQNTGELFF. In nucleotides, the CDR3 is TGTGCCAGCAGCCAAGGGCGGGGGGCGCAGAACACCGGGGAGCTGTTTTTT.

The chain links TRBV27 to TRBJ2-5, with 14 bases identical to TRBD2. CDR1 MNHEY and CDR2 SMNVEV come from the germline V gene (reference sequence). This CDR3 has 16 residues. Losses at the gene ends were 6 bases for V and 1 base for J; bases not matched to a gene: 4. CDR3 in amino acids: CASSGLAGGFQETQYF. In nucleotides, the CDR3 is TGTGCCAGCAGCGGACTAGCGGGGGGATTCCAAGAGACCCAGTACTTC.

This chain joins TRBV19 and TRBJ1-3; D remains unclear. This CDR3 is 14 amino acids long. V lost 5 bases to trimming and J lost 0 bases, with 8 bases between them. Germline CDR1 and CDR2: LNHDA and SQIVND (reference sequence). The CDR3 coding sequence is TGTGCCAGTAGTGTGAGAGGCTCTGGAAACACCATATATTTT. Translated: CASSVRGSGNTIYF. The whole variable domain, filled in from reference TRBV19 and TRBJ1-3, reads DGGITQSPKYLFRKEGQNVTLSCEQNLNHDAMYWYRQDPGQGLRLIYYSQIVNDFQKGDIAEGYSVSREKKESFPLTVTSAQKNPTAFYLCASSVRGSGNTIYFGEGSWLTVV.

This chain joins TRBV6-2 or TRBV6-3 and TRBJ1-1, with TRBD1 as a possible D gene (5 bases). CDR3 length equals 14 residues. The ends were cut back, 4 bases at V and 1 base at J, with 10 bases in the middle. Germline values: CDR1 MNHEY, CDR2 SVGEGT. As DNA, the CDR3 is TGTGCCAGCAGTTTTACAGGAAGGAACACTGAAGCTTTCTTT. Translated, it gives CASSFTGRNTEAFF.

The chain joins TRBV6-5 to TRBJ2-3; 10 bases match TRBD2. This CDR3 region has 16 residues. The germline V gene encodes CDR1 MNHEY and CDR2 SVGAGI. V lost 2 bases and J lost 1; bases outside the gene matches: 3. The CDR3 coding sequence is TGTGCCAGCAGTTACCCAACTAGCGGGGGCACAGATACGCAGTATTTT. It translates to CASSYPTSGGTDTQYF.

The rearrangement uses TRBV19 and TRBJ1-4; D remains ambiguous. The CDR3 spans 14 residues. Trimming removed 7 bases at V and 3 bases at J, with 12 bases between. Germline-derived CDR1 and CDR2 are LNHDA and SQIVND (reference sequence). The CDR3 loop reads CASTAKGANEKLFF. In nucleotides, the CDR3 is TGTGCCAGTACTGCGAAGGGAGCTAATGAAAAACTGTTTTTT. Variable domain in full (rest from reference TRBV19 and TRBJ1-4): DGGITQSPKYLFRKEGQNVTLSCEQNLNHDAMYWYRQDPGQGLRLIYYSQIVNDFQKGDIAEGYSVSREKKESFPLTVTSAQKNPTAFYLCASTAKGANEKLFFGSGTQLSVL.

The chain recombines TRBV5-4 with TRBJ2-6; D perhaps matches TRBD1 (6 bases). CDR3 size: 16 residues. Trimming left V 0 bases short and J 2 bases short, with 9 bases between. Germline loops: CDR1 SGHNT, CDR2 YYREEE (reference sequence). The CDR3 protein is CASSLDRDPGANVLTF. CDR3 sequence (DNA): TGTGCCAGCAGCTTGGACAGGGACCCTGGGGCCAACGTCCTGACTTTC.

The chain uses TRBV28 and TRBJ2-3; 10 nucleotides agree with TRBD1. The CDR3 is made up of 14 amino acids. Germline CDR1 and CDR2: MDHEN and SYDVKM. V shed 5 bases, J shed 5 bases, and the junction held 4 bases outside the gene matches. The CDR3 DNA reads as TGTGCCAGCAGTCGACAGGGGGCTAAAGATACGCAGTATTTT. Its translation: CASSRQGAKDTQYF.

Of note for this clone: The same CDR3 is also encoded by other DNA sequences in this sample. CDR3 amino acids: CASSQGAGLNTEAFF. The DNA for the CDR3 is TGTGCCAGCAGCCAAGGGGCAGGGTTGAACACTGAAGCTTTCTTT. The chain recombines TRBV3-1 (or the pseudogene TRBV3-2) with TRBJ1-1; tentative D call: TRBD1 (5 bases). Germline V CDR1 and CDR2: LGHDT, YNNKEL (reference sequence). The CDR3 has 15 residues. Trimming stripped 1 base from V and 0 bases from J, with 9 bases between.

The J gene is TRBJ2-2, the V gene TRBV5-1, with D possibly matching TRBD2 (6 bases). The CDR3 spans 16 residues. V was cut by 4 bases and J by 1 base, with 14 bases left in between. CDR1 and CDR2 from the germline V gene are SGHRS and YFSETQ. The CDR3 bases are TGCGCCAGCAGCCCGCGGCGGGGAGTGAACACCGGGGAGCTGTTTTTT. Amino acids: CASSPRRGVNTGELFF.